What follows are 21 T cell receptor beta chains derived from one specimen sequenced in a study of blood T cell repertoires in COVID-19. The data were produced by immunoSEQ multiplex PCR, yet TCRdb's version contains in-frame clones alone and is incomplete. The data hold some 97,000 clones, with roughly 90% observed a single time. The sample comprised peripheral blood. These TCRs come from a man younger than 45 in a cohort sampled during active COVID-19.

This clone was found a few times. Other DNA sequences in this specimen translate into the identical CDR3. The V gene is TRBV5-4, the J gene TRBJ1-1; tentative D call: TRBD1 (5 bases). CDR3 length: 14 amino acids. Trimming removed 1 base at V and 2 bases at J, with 9 bases between. CDR1 is SGHNT and CDR2 is YYREEE in the germline V gene (reference sequence). The CDR3 loop is CASSLTGINTEAFF. The CDR3 coding sequence is TGTGCCAGCAGCTTGACAGGTATCAACACTGAAGCTTTCTTT.

The J gene is TRBJ2-5, the V gene TRBV2; 7 bases agree with TRBD2. J gave up 0 bases and V 9 bases, and 4 bases lay outside the gene matches. Germline CDR1 SNHLY, CDR2 FYNNEI. This CDR3 is 13 amino acids long. In DNA form, the CDR3 reads TGTGCCAGGCGGGAGACAGACCAAGAGACCCAGTACTTC. Amino acids: CARRETDQETQYF.

In DNA, the CDR3 is TGTGCCAGCAGCACGCGGGGGGCCGGCACAGATACGCAGTATTTT. Its protein is CASSTRGAGTDTQYF. The V gene is TRBV11-2, the J gene TRBJ2-3, with 8 bases identical to TRBD2. Per the germline V gene, CDR1 is SGHAT and CDR2 is FQNNGV. CDR3 size: 15 residues. The trim removed 5 bases at V and 1 base at J, leaving 5 bases unmatched.

The V and J genes are TRBV7-2 and TRBJ2-7; 11 positions match TRBD2. CDR3 size: 15 residues. J lost 2 bases, V lost 5 bases, and 5 bases had no gene match. Germline loops: CDR1 SGHTA, CDR2 FQGNSA. The CDR3 DNA reads TGTGCCAGCAGCCCGGGGACTAGCGGCACCTACGAGCAGTACTTC. This gives the protein CASSPGTSGTYEQYF.

The V call is TRBV30, the J call TRBJ1-1, with 12 positions matching TRBD1. This CDR3 has 14 residues. Trimming took 0 bases from V and 10 from J; bases not matched to a gene: 6. Germline V gene lookup returns CDR1 GTSNPN and CDR2 SVGIG (reference sequence). The CDR3 region has the DNA TGTGCCTGGAGTGTGACCGGGACAGGGGGCGGAGCTTTCTTT. Protein sequence: CAWSVTGTGGGAFF.

With respect to this clone: Different DNA sequences within this sample yield the same CDR3. The chain links TRBV18 to TRBJ2-5; D remains unclear. V lost 5 bases, J lost 2 bases, and 3 bases lay in between. CDR3 size: 11 residues. Germline CDR1 reads KGHSH; CDR2 reads LQKENI. The chain's CDR3 is CASSSQETQYF. DNA of the CDR3: TGTGCCAGCTCATCGCAAGAGACCCAGTACTTC.

The chain combines TRBV3-1 (or the pseudogene TRBV3-2) with TRBJ1-2; D is possibly TRBD1 (5 bases). V gave up 5 bases and J gave up 8 bases, with 12 bases separating them. In germline, CDR1 is LGHDT, CDR2 YNNKEL (reference sequence). This CDR3 contains 12 residues. The CDR3 nucleotides read TGTGCCAGCAGCGCCGGGACTAAAGGCTACACCTTC. Translated: CASSAGTKGYTF.

This chain connects TRBV14 to TRBJ1-1, with D perhaps TRBD1 (5 bases). V lost 1 base and J lost 3, with 9 bases in between. The CDR3 is 14 residues long. Germline V gene data show CDR1 as SGHDN and CDR2 as FVKESK. The CDR3 coding sequence is TGTGCCAGCAGCCAAGTGGGGCGGTACACTGAAGCTTTCTTT. Amino acids: CASSQVGRYTEAFF.

This clone was detected only once. The chain combines TRBV20-1 with TRBJ2-7; D remains ambiguous. Trimming removed 6 bases at V and 5 bases at J, with 8 bases between. The V gene's germline CDR1 is DFQATT and CDR2 SNEGSKA (reference sequence). The CDR3 is 10 amino acids. The CDR3, as DNA: TGCAGTGCGAAGCGCCACGAGCAGTACTTC. This translates into CSAKRHEQYF.

This CDR3 reads CASSVWTENEKLFF. The CDR3 nucleotides read TGTGCCAGCTCAGTTTGGACAGAGAATGAAAAACTGTTTTTT. The chain joins TRBV6-5 to TRBJ1-4, with D maybe TRBD1 (6 bases). Germline lookup yields CDR1 MNHEY and CDR2 SVGAGI. Deletions cut 8 bases from V and 5 bases from J, with 15 bases between. The CDR3 length is 14 residues.

This clone was detected once. The rearrangement joins TRBV10-3 to TRBJ1-2, with D possibly matching TRBD1 (5 bases). Trimming pared 5 bases from V and 7 bases from J, leaving 14 bases between. CDR3 length equals 13 residues. CDR1 and CDR2 from the germline V gene are ENHRY and SYGVKD. This chain's CDR3 is CAISTQVQGGYTF. CDR3 nucleotides: TGTGCCATCAGTACACAGGTTCAGGGTGGCTACACCTTC.

This chain joins TRBV12-3 or TRBV12-4 and TRBJ1-2, with D uncertain. Trimming stripped 3 bases from V and 5 bases from J, with 10 bases between. The CDR3 length is 13 residues. The CDR3 spells CASSFPLVYGYTF. The DNA of the CDR3 is TGTGCCAGCAGTTTCCCATTAGTATATGGCTACACCTTC.

In DNA, the CDR3 is TGTGCCAGCAGTTTAACCGCAGGGGAACATGGCTACACCTTC. Its translation: CASSLTAGEHGYTF. V gene TRBV27 combines with J gene TRBJ1-2; D possibly corresponds to TRBD1 (6 bases). V lost 2 bases and J 6 bases, leaving 13 bases between the germline ends. Per the germline V gene, CDR1 is MNHEY and CDR2 is SMNVEV (reference sequence). The CDR3 runs to 14 residues.

The rearrangement joins TRBV5-4 to TRBJ2-7; D might be TRBD2 (5 bases). CDR1 SGHNT and CDR2 YYREEE come from the germline V gene (reference sequence). This CDR3 spans 15 amino acids. Trimming stripped 0 bases from V and 3 bases from J, with 13 bases between. Here the CDR3 DNA reads TGTGCCAGCAGCTTGGCCGGTAGGGAGTTCTACGAGCAGTACTTC. Encoded protein: CASSLAGREFYEQYF.

This clone was observed a single time. V is TRBV7-9 and J is TRBJ1-2, with TRBD1 identical over 9 bases. Germline CDR1 is SEHNR and CDR2 is FQNEAQ (reference sequence). The CDR3 runs 13 residues. After removal of 4 bases from V and 8 bases from J, the junction contained 5 bases not matched to a gene. CDR3 nucleotide sequence: TGTGCCAGCAGCTGGACAGGGGCGGGCGGCTACACCTTC. Protein sequence: CASSWTGAGGYTF. Full variable domain (remainder filled in from reference TRBV7-9 and TRBJ1-2): DTGVSQNPRHKITKRGQNVTFRCDPISEHNRLYWYRQTLGQGPEFLTYFQNEAQLEKSRLLSDRFSAERPKGSFSTLEIQRTEQGDSAMYLCASSWTGAGGYTFGSGTRLTVV.

This clone was counted only a few times. J is TRBJ2-7 and V is TRBV2; possibly TRBD2 for D (5 bases). Trimming left V 5 bases short and J 5 bases short, with 10 bases between. The CDR3 covers 12 residues. Germline assignment: CDR1 SNHLY and CDR2 FYNNEI. This CDR3 reads CASSIRGHEQYF. CDR3 bases: TGTGCCAGCAGTATACGCGGGCACGAGCAGTACTTC. Variable domain in full (rest from reference TRBV2 and TRBJ2-7): EPEVTQTPSHQVTQMGQEVILRCVPISNHLYFYWYRQILGQKVEFLVSFYNNEISEKSEIFDDQFSVERPDGSNFTLKIRSTKLEDSAMYFCASSIRGHEQYFGPGTRLTVT.

In DNA form, the CDR3 reads TGTGCCAGCAGTTTACACCCGGACAGGTACGACTACGAGCAGTACTTC. Protein product: CASSLHPDRYDYEQYF. The genes are TRBV28 and TRBJ2-7, with 7 bases matching TRBD1. The ends lost 2 bases at V and 3 bases at J; junction bases unmatched: 10. CDR3 size: 16 residues. Germline V gene data show CDR1 as MDHEN and CDR2 as SYDVKM.

A word on this clone: Other DNA sequences from this sample encode an identical CDR3 as well. The V and J genes are TRBV19 and TRBJ2-7, with no clear D. Germline-derived CDR1 and CDR2 are LNHDA and SQIVND (reference sequence). The CDR3 spans 12 residues. V lost 4 bases, J lost 0 bases, and 4 bases lay in between. Here the CDR3 DNA reads TGTGCCAGTAGTACCTCCTCCTACGAGCAGTACTTC. It codes for CASSTSSYEQYF.

The V gene is TRBV19, the J gene TRBJ1-5; 8 nucleotides line up with TRBD1. Trimming at V came to 3 bases and at J to 3 bases, leaving 7 bases not matched to a gene. The CDR3 contains 16 residues. Germline lookup yields CDR1 LNHDA and CDR2 SQIVND (reference sequence). CDR3 nucleotides: TGTGCCAGTAGTATTCTTACAGGGGGGCCCAATCAGCCCCAGCATTTT. This gives the protein CASSILTGGPNQPQHF.

This clone was recorded once. This chain uses TRBV24-1 with TRBJ2-3; 8 nucleotides align to TRBD2. With V trimmed by 0 bases and J by 2 bases, 9 bases remained unmatched. Germline V CDR1 and CDR2: KGHDR, SFDVKD. The CDR3 loop spans 18 amino acids. CDR3 region: CATSDLPGRGGYTDTQYF. As DNA, the CDR3 is TGTGCCACCAGTGATTTGCCCGGACGGGGGGGATACACAGATACGCAGTATTTT.

This chain links TRBV15 with TRBJ2-3, with TRBD2 matching 11 bases. Germline assignment: CDR1 LNHNV and CDR2 YYDKDF (reference sequence). The CDR3 spans 17 residues. J was trimmed by 2 bases and V by 2 bases; bases with no gene match: 6. The CDR3 DNA sequence: TGTGCCACCAGCAGACCCGGGACTAGCGGAACCACAGATACGCAGTATTTT. This gives the protein CATSRPGTSGTTDTQYF.